This TCR beta chain was sequenced in a study of cytomegalovirus exposure and HLA in healthy donors. The PCR ran on 60 Vbeta and 13 Jbeta primers. Using immunoSEQ multiplex PCR, the repertoire was profiled, and TCRdb retains in-frame clones only, with some absent. The table records some 180,000 clones, approximately 82% of them present only once. This CDR3 contains 12 residues. In germline, CDR1 is SGHDT, CDR2 YYEEEE. With 0 bases removed from V and 9 bases from J, the gap between germline ends came to 8 bases. This clone was seen just once. The clonotype comes from a woman aged 18-29 years in good health and CMV-seronegative. The chain employs TRBV5-6 and TRBJ2-3; TRBD2 might be the D (5 bases). Sequenced material: PBMCs. The CDR3 here is CASSLVGVTQYF. The CDR3 DNA reads TGTGCCAGCAGCTTGGTGGGAGTCACGCAGTATTTT.